Shown below are 14 T cell receptor beta chains from a single sample sequenced in a study of molecular identifiers for immune sequencing clone quantification. TCRdb analysed the PCR reads with MiXCR anew, one entry per CDR3 protein. Among hundreds of thousands of distinct CDR3 sequences, roughly 23% were seen once, and the ten largest hold approximately 0.8%. Sequenced input: naive CD8+ T cells from blood, with Jurkat cell RNA spiked in. Subset specified: FACS-sorted CD8+CD4-CCR7+CD45RA+ naive T cells. The receptor set was obtained from a human donor in good health. Some libraries in this study had Jurkat cell RNA spiked in.

This clonotype was recorded at least ten times. The CDR3 sequence is CASSQGQGAPQTQYF. In DNA form, the CDR3 reads TGTGCCAGCAGCCAAGGACAGGGGGCGCCGCAGACCCAGTACTTC. The chain employs TRBV5-4 and TRBJ2-5; 11 nucleotides match TRBD1. The ends lost 4 bases at V and 6 bases at J; junction bases unmatched: 8. Germline-derived CDR1 and CDR2 are SGHNT and YYREEE (reference sequence). The CDR3 is made up of 15 amino acids.

Many counts were recorded for this clonotype. The DNA of the CDR3 is TGTGCCAGCAGTTCCCCCGGGACTAGTTTTGGTATGGCGCAGTATTTT. Its translation is CASSSPGTSFGMAQYF. The chain employs TRBV27 and TRBJ2-3; TRBD2 agrees at 8 bases. This CDR3 has 16 amino acids. V was pared by 4 bases and J by 10 bases, with 16 bases of the junction left unmatched. Germline loops: CDR1 MNHEY, CDR2 SMNVEV (reference sequence).

This clonotype was recorded many times. The rearrangement joins TRBV12-3 or TRBV12-4 to TRBJ2-1; the D is unclear. The CDR3 has 15 residues. Trimming shortened V by 0 bases and J by 3 bases, and 9 bases separated the two germline ends. CDR3 in amino acids: CASSLALYNYNEQFF. The CDR3 coding sequence is TGTGCCAGCAGTTTAGCGCTATATAACTACAATGAGCAGTTCTTC.

This clonotype was recorded many times. CDR3 in amino acids: CASSLNLNTEAFF. CDR3 DNA: TGTGCCAGCAGTTTAAACCTGAACACTGAAGCTTTCTTT. This chain uses TRBV6-2 or TRBV6-3 with TRBJ1-1, with D uncertain. V was trimmed by 4 bases and J by 0 bases, leaving 6 bases between them. This CDR3 contains 13 residues. The V gene's germline CDR1 is MNHEY and CDR2 SVGEGT.

This clonotype was counted ten times or more. The chain couples TRBV29-1 to TRBJ2-3; D not resolved. In germline, CDR1 is SQVTM, CDR2 ANQGSEA. Trimming removed 6 bases at V and 2 bases at J, with 12 bases between. CDR3 length equals 13 residues. CDR3 in DNA: TGCAGCGTAGGGTGGCCAACCACAGATACGCAGTATTTT. Protein product: CSVGWPTTDTQYF.

Details on this clonotype: This sequence may be a read error, since a much larger clone differs from it by one base. The chain uses TRBV25-1 and TRBJ2-3; D gene unclear. With the DNA end fitting TRBJ1-5 better, the J assignment may be wrong. CDR3 length equals 12 residues. Germline CDR1 reads MGHDK; CDR2 reads SYGVNS. For the CDR3, the DNA is TGTGCCAGCAGTGAAATCGGAGATACGCAGCATTTT. Translated, it gives CASSEIGDTQHF.

This clonotype occurred many times. The chain uses TRBV27 and TRBJ2-3; tentative D call: TRBD2 (6 bases). Germline CDR1 reads MNHEY; CDR2 reads SMNVEV (reference sequence). CDR3 length equals 15 residues. Trimming stripped 2 bases from V and 0 bases from J, with 9 bases between. CDR3 sequence reads: CASSLIGGSTDTQYF. CDR3 sequence (DNA): TGTGCCAGCAGTTTAATCGGGGGTAGCACAGATACGCAGTATTTT.

This clonotype was picked up many times. The rearrangement uses TRBV30 and TRBJ2-1, with 7 nucleotides matching TRBD2. The V gene end was trimmed by 1 base and the J gene end by 10 bases; junction bases not matched to a gene: 1. CDR1 is GTSNPN and CDR2 is SVGIG in the germline V gene (reference sequence). The CDR3 is 11 residues long. Written as DNA, the CDR3 is TGTGCCTGGAGTGGGGGGGGAGAGCAGTTCTTC. Protein: CAWSGGGEQFF.

In this sample, this clonotype turned up many times. The chain uses TRBV12-3 or TRBV12-4 and TRBJ1-1; tentatively, D is TRBD1 (5 bases). The CDR3 covers 16 residues. Trimming stripped 2 bases from V and 6 bases from J, with 19 bases between. DNA for the CDR3: TGTGCCAGCAGTTTATCAGTTTTGGGGGTTGGTGCTGAAGCTTTCTTT. This codes for CASSLSVLGVGAEAFF.

Many counts were recorded for this clonotype. The chain combines TRBV28 with TRBJ2-2; 10 bases align to TRBD2. CDR1 is MDHEN, CDR2 SYDVKM, per germline. Germline trimming cut 3 bases from V and 6 bases from J; bases unmatched to any gene: 10. The CDR3 covers 17 residues. CDR3 DNA: TGTGCCAGCAGTTTCTTTTCAGGGCTAGCGGGAGCCGGGGAGCTGTTTTTT. Protein sequence: CASSFFSGLAGAGELFF.

This clonotype has ten or more counts. The chain is built from TRBV4-2 and TRBJ2-7; D unresolved. This CDR3 contains 12 residues. Germline V gives CDR1 LGHNA, CDR2 YNFKEQ. The V end was cut by 4 bases, the J end by 5 bases, with 9 bases between. CDR3 protein: CASSPDAHEQYF. For the CDR3, the DNA is TGTGCCAGCAGCCCGGATGCACACGAGCAGTACTTC.

This clonotype occurred many times. The V and J genes are TRBV2 and TRBJ1-4; D gene ambiguous. CDR1 is SNHLY, CDR2 FYNNEI, per germline. The CDR3 is made up of 14 amino acids. V was shortened by 7 bases and J by 4 bases, with 13 bases between the two germline ends. The CDR3 coding sequence is TGTGCCAGCATTGGCACGGATTATAATGAAAAACTGTTTTTT. Its protein is CASIGTDYNEKLFF.

This clonotype was observed a handful of times. CDR3 sequence reads: CASSLGVGDSYEQYF. CDR3 nucleotides: TGTGCCAGCAGCTTAGGGGTAGGGGACTCCTACGAGCAGTACTTC. This chain links TRBV7-6 with TRBJ2-7; D possibly corresponds to TRBD1 (5 bases). The V end lost 1 base, the J end lost 0 bases, and 10 bases lay between the germline ends. Germline assignment: CDR1 SGHVS and CDR2 FNYEAQ. The CDR3 consists of 15 residues. Based on the CDR3 plus reference TRBV7-6 and TRBJ2-7, the full variable domain is GAGVSQSPRYKVTKRGQDVALRCDPISGHVSLYWYRQALGQGPEFLTYFNYEAQQDKSGLPNDRFSAERPEGSISTLTIQRTEQRDSAMYRCASSLGVGDSYEQYFGPGTRLTVT.

This clonotype turned up a few times. The gene calls are TRBV6-5 and TRBJ2-1; no definite D call. This CDR3 spans 16 amino acids. The V and J ends lost 0 bases and 5 bases respectively, with 14 bases between them. Looked up from germline, CDR1 is MNHEY and CDR2 is SVGAGI. The DNA for the CDR3 is TGTGCCAGCAGTTACTCGAACATGTTTGGGGACAATGAGCAGTTCTTC. Its protein is CASSYSNMFGDNEQFF.